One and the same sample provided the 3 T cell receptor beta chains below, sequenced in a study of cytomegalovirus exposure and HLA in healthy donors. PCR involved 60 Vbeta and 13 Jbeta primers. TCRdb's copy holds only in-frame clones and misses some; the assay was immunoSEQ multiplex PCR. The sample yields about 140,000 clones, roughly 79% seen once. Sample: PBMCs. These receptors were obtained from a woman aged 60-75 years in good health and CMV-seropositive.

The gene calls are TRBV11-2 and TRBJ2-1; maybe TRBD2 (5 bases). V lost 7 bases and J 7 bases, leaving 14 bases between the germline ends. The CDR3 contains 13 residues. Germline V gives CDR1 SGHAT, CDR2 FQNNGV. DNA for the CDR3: TGTGCCAGCACCCGAGGGCCGGGGAATGAGCAGTTCTTC. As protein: CASTRGPGNEQFF.

The CDR3 loop is CASSPLAGVVGELFF. The CDR3 DNA follows: TGCGCCAGCAGCCCACTAGCGGGAGTTGTCGGGGAGCTGTTTTTT. The V call is TRBV4-1, the J call TRBJ2-2; TRBD2 agrees at 11 bases. CDR3 size: 15 residues. With V trimmed by 4 bases and J by 7 bases, 5 bases remained unmatched. CDR1 and CDR2 from the germline V gene are MGHRA and YSYEKL.

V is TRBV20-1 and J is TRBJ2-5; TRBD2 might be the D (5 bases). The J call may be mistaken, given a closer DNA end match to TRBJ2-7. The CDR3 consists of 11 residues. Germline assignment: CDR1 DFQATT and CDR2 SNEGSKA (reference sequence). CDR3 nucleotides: TGCAGTGCTAGTGGGAGCTACGAGCAGTACTTC. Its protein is CSASGSYEQYF.